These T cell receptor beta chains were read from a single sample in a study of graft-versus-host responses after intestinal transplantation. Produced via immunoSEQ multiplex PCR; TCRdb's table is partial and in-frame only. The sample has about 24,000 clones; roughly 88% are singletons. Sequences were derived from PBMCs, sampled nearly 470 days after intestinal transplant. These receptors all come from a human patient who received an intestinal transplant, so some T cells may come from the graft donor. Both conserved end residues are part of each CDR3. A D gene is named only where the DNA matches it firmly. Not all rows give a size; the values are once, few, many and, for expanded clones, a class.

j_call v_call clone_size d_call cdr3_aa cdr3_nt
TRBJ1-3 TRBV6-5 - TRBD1 CASSYSQGGGNTIYF TGTGCCAGCAGTTACTCGCAGGGGGGTGGAAACACCATATATTTT
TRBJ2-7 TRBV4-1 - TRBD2 CASSQDQGGSGRTSYEQYF TGCGCCAGCAGCCAAGATCAAGGGGGTAGCGGGAGGACATCCTACGAGCAGTACTTC
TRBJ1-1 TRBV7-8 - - CASTRDTDKAFF TGTGCCAGCACCCGGGACACCGACAAAGCTTTCTTT
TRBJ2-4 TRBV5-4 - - CTSSLGQNSAKNIQYF TGTACCAGCAGCCTTGGACAGAACAGCGCCAAAAACATTCAGTACTTC
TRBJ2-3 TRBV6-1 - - CASSSEGEGLDTQYF TGTGCCAGCAGTTCCGAGGGGGAGGGTTTAGATACGCAGTATTTT
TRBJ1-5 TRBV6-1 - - CASSEVGGTVIQPQHF TGTGCCAGCAGTGAAGTGGGGGGTACCGTCATACAGCCCCAGCATTTT
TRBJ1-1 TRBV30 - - CAWSPGSFYAEAFF TGTGCCTGGAGCCCGGGATCTTTTTACGCTGAAGCTTTCTTT
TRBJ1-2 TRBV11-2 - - CASSPTDQGYTF TGTGCCAGCAGCCCCACAGACCAAGGCTACACCTTC
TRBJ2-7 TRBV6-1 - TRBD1 CASSTRQGDGEQYF TGTGCCAGCAGCACCAGACAGGGGGACGGCGAGCAGTACTTC
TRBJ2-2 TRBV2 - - CASRDGFHTGELFF TGTGCCAGCAGGGACGGATTTCACACCGGGGAGCTGTTTTTT
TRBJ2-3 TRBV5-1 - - CASSPPLGGTDTQYF TGCGCCAGCAGCCCCCCCTTGGGAGGCACAGATACGCAGTATTTT
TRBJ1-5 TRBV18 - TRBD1 CASSPEATGGAGAQHF TGTGCCAGCTCACCAGAGGCGACAGGGGGAGCCGGGGCCCAGCATTTT
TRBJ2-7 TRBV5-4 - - CASSTRDSPGEQYF TGTGCCAGCAGCACCAGGGACTCTCCAGGGGAGCAGTACTTC
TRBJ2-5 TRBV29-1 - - CSVVDRIQETQYF TGCAGCGTTGTGGACAGAATTCAAGAGACCCAGTACTTC
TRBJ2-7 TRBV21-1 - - CASSRTEGAKPTYEQYF TGTGCCAGCAGCAGGACTGAAGGAGCTAAACCCACCTACGAGCAGTACTTC
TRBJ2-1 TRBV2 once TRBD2 CAVPTSGREYEQFF TGTGCCGTACCAACTAGCGGGAGAGAATATGAGCAGTTCTTC
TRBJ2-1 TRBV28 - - CASSLRDSSYNEQFF TGTGCCAGCAGTTTAAGGGACTCTTCATACAATGAGCAGTTCTTC
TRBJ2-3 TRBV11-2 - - CASSLDRRTDTQYF TGTGCCAGCAGCTTAGATCGCCGCACAGATACGCAGTATTTT
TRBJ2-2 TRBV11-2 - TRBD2 CASSRTSGRITGELFF TGTGCCAGCAGTCGCACAAGCGGGAGGATCACCGGGGAGCTGTTTTTT
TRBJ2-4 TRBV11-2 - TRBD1 CASSLGQGSRIQYF TGTGCCAGCAGCTTAGGACAGGGTTCTCGCATTCAGTACTTC
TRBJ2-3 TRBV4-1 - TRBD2 CASSQEASGRVGTDTQYF TGCGCCAGCAGCCAAGAGGCTAGCGGGAGGGTAGGCACAGATACGCAGTATTTT
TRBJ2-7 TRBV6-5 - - CASSRYAVTDYEQYF TGTGCCAGCAGCCGATACGCGGTAACGGACTACGAGCAGTACTTC
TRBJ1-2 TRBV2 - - CASSVSGFGYTF TGTGCCAGCAGTGTTTCAGGGTTCGGCTACACCTTC
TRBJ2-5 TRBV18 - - CASSVQETQYF TGTGCCAGCTCAGTCCAAGAGACCCAGTACTTC